The clone carrying this T cell receptor (beta chain) was counted between two and nine times. Its antigen remains unidentified. This CDR3 has 18 residues. V was clipped by 1 base and J by 5 bases; unmatched bases: 9. Germline V gene sequence: CDR1 SGHAT, CDR2 FQDESV (reference sequence). This specimen comes from a study of CD8 T cells in ankylosing spondylitis. Notes on the study in general: Seven or eight highly homologous variants made up a TCR beta motif, and this motif appeared characteristic of ankylosing spondylitis blood. Significant enrichment of disease-linked clones was reportedly seen in matched ankylosing spondylitis synovial fluid.

Using its own MiXCR run on the 5' RACE reads, TCRdb lists one record per CDR3 protein. The sample includes some 240,000 distinct CDR3 sequences, around 6.6% of them seen just once. The origin of this receptor is a male donor with ankylosing spondylitis. This chain connects TRBV11-1 to TRBJ2-1; TRBD2 matches at 12 bases. The source material was blood, either unsorted or a sorted T cell fraction (not recorded which). CDR3 in amino acids: CASSLGLAGGPRNNEQFF. CDR3 sequence (DNA): TGTGCCAGCAGCTTAGGCCTAGCGGGGGGGCCGAGGAACAATGAGCAGTTCTTC.